This TCR beta chain was retrieved from a study of regulatory T cells in long-lasting Graves disease. Overall study results and limits: Accuracy was possibly reduced by small sample size.

This clonotype was picked up many times. Its antigen is currently unknown. Arm-PCR of CDR3 regions with iRepertoire HTBI primers generated TCR beta libraries. Via MiXCR, TCRdb re-called the multiplex PCR reads, giving one row per CDR3 protein. The data contain about 220,000 distinct CDR3 sequences, 15% to 20% of them singletons. Time point reported: newly diagnosed GD, antithyroid drugs for less than 3 months. The TCR library was prepared using RNA isolated from PBMCs. Separately, the same data were catalogued under a study of T cells in Graves' hyperthyroidism and ophthalmopathy.

Source: peripheral blood mononuclear cells (PBMCs), taken at new diagnosis, from a patient treated with antithyroid drugs. The source is a woman aged 25-40 years with Graves disease.

The CDR3 loop reads CASSYPPHRAGNTIYF. In DNA form, the CDR3 reads TGTGCCAGCAGTTACCCTCCTCACAGGGCCGGAAACACCATATATTTT. J is TRBJ1-3 and V is TRBV6-5; the D gene is possibly TRBD1 (6 bases). V was clipped by 2 bases and J by 4 bases, with 15 bases between them. The CDR3 sequence is 16 residues long. Germline V CDR1 and CDR2: MNHEY, SVGAGI.